The next 18 T cell receptor beta chains were all read from a single sample in a study of radiation and T cells in renal cell carcinoma. Time point defined: blood 4 weeks post-SBRT, at nephrectomy. The treatment denotes: 15 Gy SBRT to primary tumor, nephrectomy 4 weeks later. Using immunoSEQ multiplex PCR, the repertoire was profiled, and TCRdb retains in-frame clones only, with some absent. Of 60,000 to 75,000 clones detected, 60% to 85% appear once; the ten largest clones hold approximately 6.6%. Sequenced here: blood, sampled from a patient whose treatment included radiotherapy and nephrectomy. The receptors stem from a man aged 60 to 75 with renal cell carcinoma.

The chain recombines TRBV28 with TRBJ2-7; D not resolved. The CDR3 has 16 residues. The germline V and J ends were trimmed by 3 bases and 0 bases, with 15 bases remaining between them. Germline-derived CDR1 and CDR2 are MDHEN and SYDVKM. The DNA for the CDR3 is TGTGCCAGCAGTTTCGCCCTATCGGGCCTCTCCTACGAGCAGTACGTC. Encoded protein: CASSFALSGLSYEQYV.

The chain joins TRBV29-1 to TRBJ2-3; 11 bases agree with TRBD2. V lost 1 base to trimming and J lost 5 bases; unmatched junction nucleotides: 5. The germline V gene encodes CDR1 SQVTM and CDR2 ANQGSEA. The CDR3 covers 15 residues. The CDR3 sequence: CSVEGVAGGQDTQYF. The CDR3 nucleotides read TGCAGCGTTGAAGGAGTAGCGGGGGGGCAAGATACGCAGTATTTT.

V is TRBV5-1 and J is TRBJ2-3; D may be TRBD2 (5 bases). The CDR3 runs 11 residues. Germline CDR1 and CDR2: SGHRS and YFSETQ. V lost 4 bases and J 6 bases, leaving 6 bases between the germline ends. Here the CDR3 reads CASSPGDTQYF. Here the CDR3 DNA reads TGCGCCAGCAGCCCGGGGGATACGCAGTATTTT.

J is TRBJ2-1 and V is TRBV9; 11 bases are shared with TRBD2. The CDR3 loop spans 16 amino acids. V shed 3 bases and J 4 bases; nucleotides not matched to a gene: 6. Germline V lookup: CDR1 SGDLS, CDR2 YYNGEE. The CDR3 sequence is CASSAPGTSGYNEQFF. CDR3 DNA sequence: TGTGCCAGCAGCGCCCCCGGGACTAGCGGTTACAATGAGCAGTTCTTC.

The gene calls are TRBV5-1 and TRBJ1-1; D gene unclear. Germline CDR1 and CDR2: SGHRS and YFSETQ. Deletions cut 3 bases from V and 4 bases from J, with 10 bases between. The CDR3 spans 13 residues. The chain's CDR3 is CASSWAGRTEAFF. The CDR3 DNA is TGCGCCAGCAGCTGGGCAGGTCGCACTGAAGCTTTCTTT.

This chain links TRBV6-5 with TRBJ2-3; 8 nucleotides agree with TRBD1. V was clipped by 0 bases and J by 6 bases; unmatched bases: 8. Germline V gene lookup returns CDR1 MNHEY and CDR2 SVGAGI. The CDR3 has 16 residues. The CDR3 nucleotides read TGTGCCAGCAGTTACTCGACAGGGGCCCCCATCGATACGCAGTATTTT. It yields the protein CASSYSTGAPIDTQYF.

The chain joins TRBV5-1 to TRBJ1-1; D may be TRBD1 (5 bases). This CDR3 spans 13 amino acids. Germline V gene data show CDR1 as SGHRS and CDR2 as YFSETQ. With 7 bases removed from V and 8 bases from J, the gap between germline ends came to 18 bases. CDR3 in DNA: TGCGCCAGCTTCAGGGTAAACTCAGAGGAAGCTTTCTTT. Its protein is CASFRVNSEEAFF.

V is TRBV4-1 and J is TRBJ1-2; D is perhaps TRBD1 (6 bases). CDR1 and CDR2 (germline): MGHRA, YSYEKL. CDR3 length: 14 residues. The V end was cut by 0 bases, the J end by 8 bases, with 13 bases between. For the CDR3, the DNA is TGCGCCAGCAGCCAAGATCGGGGGCGCGCGGGCTACACCTTC. Its translation: CASSQDRGRAGYTF.

The rearrangement uses TRBV28 and TRBJ1-4; 9 bases are a match to TRBD1. Losses at the gene ends were 6 bases for V and 5 bases for J; bases not matched to a gene: 7. The CDR3 is made up of 15 amino acids. CDR1 MDHEN and CDR2 SYDVKM come from the germline V gene. CDR3 coding DNA: TGTGCCAGCAGCCCTCGAGGACAGGGGAATGAAAAACTGTTTTTT. Translated: CASSPRGQGNEKLFF.

The chain's CDR3 is CASSLGTGTYEQYV. The CDR3 DNA sequence: TGTGCCAGCAGCTTGGGGACAGGGACCTACGAGCAGTACGTC. This chain links TRBV5-6 with TRBJ2-7; 8 nucleotides agree with TRBD1. J lost 2 bases, V lost 0 bases, and 1 base had no gene match. CDR1 SGHDT and CDR2 YYEEEE come from the germline V gene. The CDR3 loop spans 14 amino acids.

The rearrangement uses TRBV5-1 and TRBJ2-3; 9 positions agree with TRBD2. This CDR3 is built from 16 residues. Trimming removed 0 bases from V and 2 bases from J; junction bases left unmatched: 4. Germline CDR1 SGHRS, CDR2 YFSETQ. In DNA form, the CDR3 reads TGCGCCAGCAGCTTGGAGGCTAGCGGGGACACAGATACGCAGTATTTT. Translation: CASSLEASGDTDTQYF.

This chain uses TRBV14 with TRBJ1-2; 7 bases are shared with TRBD1. The germline V gene has CDR1 SGHDN and CDR2 FVKESK. This CDR3 spans 15 amino acids. The ends lost 0 bases at V and 3 bases at J; junction bases unmatched: 4. The chain's CDR3 is CASSQDLTGDYGYTF. The CDR3 DNA follows: TGTGCCAGCAGCCAAGATCTAACAGGGGACTATGGCTACACCTTC.

The genes are TRBV7-8 and TRBJ1-2, with D tentatively TRBD1 (6 bases). V was shortened by 0 bases and J by 8 bases, with 13 bases between the two germline ends. The CDR3 length is 14 residues. The V gene's germline CDR1 is SGHVS and CDR2 FQNEAQ. The CDR3 nucleotides are TGTGCCAGCAGCTTAGCGGGGGCTATGAGGGGCTACACCTTC. It specifies CASSLAGAMRGYTF.

The chain's CDR3 is CAWDPGTGTNEQYV. The CDR3 DNA reads as TGTGCCTGGGACCCCGGGACAGGGACTAACGAGCAGTACGTC. The chain uses TRBV30 and TRBJ2-7; 9 bases map to TRBD1. This CDR3 spans 14 amino acids. Germline trimming cut 5 bases from V and 5 bases from J; bases unmatched to any gene: 10. Germline V CDR1 and CDR2: GTSNPN, SVGIG (reference sequence).

Regarding this clone: One end of the junction does not line up with germline, which may come from a read error. The chain combines TRBV4-3 with TRBJ1-4; 7 bases agree with TRBD1. There are 18 residues in the CDR3. Per germline, CDR1 LGHNA and CDR2 YSLEER. The CDR3 spells CASSEDRVRAATNEKLFF. The DNA for the CDR3 is TGCGCCAGCAGCGAAGACAGGGTGAGGGCTGCAACTAATGAAAAACTGTTTTTT.

This clone was recorded only once. The chain joins TRBV12-5 to TRBJ2-1, with D tentatively TRBD2 (6 bases). This CDR3 has 15 residues. The V and J ends lost 3 bases and 2 bases respectively, with 11 bases between them. Looked up from germline, CDR1 is LGHNT and CDR2 is FRNRAP. For the CDR3, the DNA is TGTGCTAGTGGTTTTTCAACGGGGGCCTACAATGAGCAGTTCTTC. Protein sequence: CASGFSTGAYNEQFF.

This chain connects TRBV19 to TRBJ2-4; D is possibly TRBD1 (5 bases). Germline V gene data show CDR1 as LNHDA and CDR2 as SQIVND (reference sequence). The ends were cut back, 7 bases at V and 2 bases at J, with 15 bases in the middle. The CDR3 is 15 residues long. The CDR3, as DNA: TGTGCCAGTATGGGAAGGGGAATGACCAAAAACATTCAGTACTTC. Its translation is CASMGRGMTKNIQYF.

The V gene is TRBV5-1, the J gene TRBJ2-2; perhaps TRBD1 as D (5 bases). V lost 1 base, J lost 0 bases, and 10 bases lay in between. CDR1 SGHRS and CDR2 YFSETQ come from the germline V gene. The CDR3 spans 16 residues. Written as DNA, the CDR3 is TGCGCCAGCAGCTTGTTCGGCAGGGCGAACACCGGGGAGCTGTTTTTT. Its protein product is CASSLFGRANTGELFF.